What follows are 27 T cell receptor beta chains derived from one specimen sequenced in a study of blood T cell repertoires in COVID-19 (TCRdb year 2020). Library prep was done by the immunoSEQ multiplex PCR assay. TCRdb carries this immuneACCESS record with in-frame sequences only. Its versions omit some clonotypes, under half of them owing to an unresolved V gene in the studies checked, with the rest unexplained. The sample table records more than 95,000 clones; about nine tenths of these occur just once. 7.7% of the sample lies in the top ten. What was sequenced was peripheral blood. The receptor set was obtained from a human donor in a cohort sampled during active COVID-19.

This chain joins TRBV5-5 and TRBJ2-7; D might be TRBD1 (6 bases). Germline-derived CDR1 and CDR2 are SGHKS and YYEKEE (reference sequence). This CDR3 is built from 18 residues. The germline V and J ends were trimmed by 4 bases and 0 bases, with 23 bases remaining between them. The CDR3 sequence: CASSLRQLTGGDSYEQYF. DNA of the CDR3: TGTGCCAGCAGCCTCCGTCAACTGACAGGTGGGGACTCCTACGAGCAGTACTTC.

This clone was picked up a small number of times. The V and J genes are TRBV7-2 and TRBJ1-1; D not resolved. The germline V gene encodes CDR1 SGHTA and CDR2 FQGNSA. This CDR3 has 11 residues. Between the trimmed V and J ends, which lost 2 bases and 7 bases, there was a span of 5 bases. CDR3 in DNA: TGTGCCAGCAGCTTATACATTGAAGCTTTCTTT. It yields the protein CASSLYIEAFF.

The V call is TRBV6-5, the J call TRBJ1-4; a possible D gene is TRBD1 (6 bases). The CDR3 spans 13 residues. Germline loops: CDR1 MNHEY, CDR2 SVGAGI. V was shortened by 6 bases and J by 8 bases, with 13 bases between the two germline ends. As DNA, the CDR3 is TGTGCCAGCAGCACAGGGATGGGGGAAAAACTGTTTTTT. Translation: CASSTGMGEKLFF.

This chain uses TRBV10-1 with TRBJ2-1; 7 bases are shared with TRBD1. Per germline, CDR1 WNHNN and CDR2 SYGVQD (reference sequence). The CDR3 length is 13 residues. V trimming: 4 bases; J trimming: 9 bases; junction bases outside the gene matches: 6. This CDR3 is CASSGQGISEQFF. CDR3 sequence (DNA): TGCGCCAGCAGTGGACAGGGCATCAGTGAGCAGTTCTTC.

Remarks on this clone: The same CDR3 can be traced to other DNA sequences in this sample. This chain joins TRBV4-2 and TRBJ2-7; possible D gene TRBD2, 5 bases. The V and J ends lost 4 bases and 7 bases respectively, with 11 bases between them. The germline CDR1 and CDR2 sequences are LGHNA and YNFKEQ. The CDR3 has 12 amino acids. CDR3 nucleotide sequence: TGTGCCAGCAGCCCCCGGGGTGGAGAGCAGTACTTC. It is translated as CASSPRGGEQYF.

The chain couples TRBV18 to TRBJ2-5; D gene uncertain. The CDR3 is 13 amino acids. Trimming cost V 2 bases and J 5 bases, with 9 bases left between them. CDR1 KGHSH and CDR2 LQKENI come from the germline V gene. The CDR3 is CASSPRSTETQYF. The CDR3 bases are TGTGCCAGCTCACCAAGGAGTACTGAGACCCAGTACTTC.

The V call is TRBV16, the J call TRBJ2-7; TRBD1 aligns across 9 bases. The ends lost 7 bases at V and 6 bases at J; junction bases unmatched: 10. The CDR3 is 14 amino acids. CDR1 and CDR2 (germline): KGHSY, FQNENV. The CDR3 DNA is TGTGCCAGCAATCTGGGGACAGGGTTGGGCGAGCAGTACTTC. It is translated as CASNLGTGLGEQYF. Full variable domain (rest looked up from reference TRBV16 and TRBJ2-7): GEEVAQTPKHLVRGEGQKAKLYCAPIKGHSYVFWYQQVLKNEFKFLISFQNENVFDETGMPKERFSAKCLPNSPCSLEIQATKLEDSAVYFCASNLGTGLGEQYFGPGTRLTVT.

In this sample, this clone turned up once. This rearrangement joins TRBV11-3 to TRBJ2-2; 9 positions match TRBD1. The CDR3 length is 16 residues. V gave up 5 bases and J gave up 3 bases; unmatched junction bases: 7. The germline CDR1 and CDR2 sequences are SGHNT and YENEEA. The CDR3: CASSTRDRADTGELFF. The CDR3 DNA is TGTGCCAGCAGCACCCGGGACAGGGCTGACACCGGGGAGCTGTTTTTT. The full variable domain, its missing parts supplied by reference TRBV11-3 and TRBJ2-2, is EAGVVQSPRYKIIEKKQPVAFWCNPISGHNTLYWYLQNLGQGPELLIRYENEEAVDDSQLPKDRFSAERLKGVDSTLKIQPAELGDSAVYLCASSTRDRADTGELFFGEGSRLTVL.

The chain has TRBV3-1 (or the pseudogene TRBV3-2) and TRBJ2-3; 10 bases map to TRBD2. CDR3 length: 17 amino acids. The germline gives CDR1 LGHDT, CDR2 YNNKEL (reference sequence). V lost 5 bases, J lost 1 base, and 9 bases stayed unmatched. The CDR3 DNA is TGTGCCAGCAGCTATTGGACTAGCGGACAAGGCACAGATACGCAGTATTTT. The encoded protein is CASSYWTSGQGTDTQYF.

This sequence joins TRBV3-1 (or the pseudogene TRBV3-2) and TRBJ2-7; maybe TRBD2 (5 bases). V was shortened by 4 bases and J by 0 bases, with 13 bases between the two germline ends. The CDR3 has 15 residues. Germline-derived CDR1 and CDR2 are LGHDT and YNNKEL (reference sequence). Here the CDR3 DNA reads TGTGCCAGCAGCCTTGGACTGGAGAGCTCCTACGAGCAGTACTTC. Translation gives CASSLGLESSYEQYF.

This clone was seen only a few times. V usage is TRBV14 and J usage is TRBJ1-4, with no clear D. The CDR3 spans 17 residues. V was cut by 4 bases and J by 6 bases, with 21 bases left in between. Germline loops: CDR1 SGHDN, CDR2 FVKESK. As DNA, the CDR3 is TGTGCCAGCAGCCTCTCCGCGGGCCTAAGTATACATGAAAAACTGTTTTTT. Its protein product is CASSLSAGLSIHEKLFF.

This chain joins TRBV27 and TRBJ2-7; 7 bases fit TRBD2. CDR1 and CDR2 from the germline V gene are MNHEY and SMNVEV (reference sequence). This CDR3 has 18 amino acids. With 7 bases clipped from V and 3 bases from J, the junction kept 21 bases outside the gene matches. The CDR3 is CASTPHGSGGAGYYEQYF. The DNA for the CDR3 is TGTGCCAGCACCCCCCACGGCTCCGGGGGAGCGGGATACTACGAGCAGTACTTC.

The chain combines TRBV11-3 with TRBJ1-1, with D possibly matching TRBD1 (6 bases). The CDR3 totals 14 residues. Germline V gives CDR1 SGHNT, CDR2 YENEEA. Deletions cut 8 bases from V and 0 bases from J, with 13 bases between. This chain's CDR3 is CASGRGEVNTEAFF. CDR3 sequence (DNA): TGTGCCAGCGGCAGGGGCGAGGTGAACACTGAAGCTTTCTTT.

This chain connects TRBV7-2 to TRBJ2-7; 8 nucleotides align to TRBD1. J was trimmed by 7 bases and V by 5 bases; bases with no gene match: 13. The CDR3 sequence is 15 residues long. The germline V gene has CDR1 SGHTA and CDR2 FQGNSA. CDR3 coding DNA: TGTGCCAGCAGCCCAGTCAGACAGGGGCGAGTAGAGCAGTACTTC. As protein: CASSPVRQGRVEQYF.

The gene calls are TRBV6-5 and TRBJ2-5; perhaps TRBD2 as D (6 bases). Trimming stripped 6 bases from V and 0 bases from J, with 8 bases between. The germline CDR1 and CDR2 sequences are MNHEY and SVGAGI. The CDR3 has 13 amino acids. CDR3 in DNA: TGTGCCAGCAGCGGGGACTACCAAGAGACCCAGTACTTC. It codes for CASSGDYQETQYF.

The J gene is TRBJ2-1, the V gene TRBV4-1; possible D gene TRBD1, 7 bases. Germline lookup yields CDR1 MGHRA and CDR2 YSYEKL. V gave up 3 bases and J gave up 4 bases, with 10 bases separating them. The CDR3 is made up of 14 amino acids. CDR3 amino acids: CASSHPGGYNEQFF. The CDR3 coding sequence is TGCGCCAGCAGCCACCCAGGGGGGTACAATGAGCAGTTCTTC.

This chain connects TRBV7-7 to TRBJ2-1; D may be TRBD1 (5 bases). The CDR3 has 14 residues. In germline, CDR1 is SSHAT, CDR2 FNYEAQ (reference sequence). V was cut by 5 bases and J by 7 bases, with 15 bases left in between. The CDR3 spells CASSPKGFRNEQFF. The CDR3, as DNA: TGTGCCAGCAGCCCCAAGGGGTTCAGGAATGAGCAGTTCTTC.

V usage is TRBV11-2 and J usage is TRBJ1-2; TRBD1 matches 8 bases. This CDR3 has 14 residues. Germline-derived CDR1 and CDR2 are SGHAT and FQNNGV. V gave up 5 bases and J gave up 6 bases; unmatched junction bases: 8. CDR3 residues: CASSGRTGQDGYTF. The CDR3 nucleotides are TGTGCCAGCAGCGGCAGGACAGGGCAGGATGGCTACACCTTC.

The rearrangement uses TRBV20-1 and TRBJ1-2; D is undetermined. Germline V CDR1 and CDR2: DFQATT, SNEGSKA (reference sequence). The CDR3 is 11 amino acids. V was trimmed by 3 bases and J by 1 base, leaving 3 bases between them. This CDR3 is CSASFNYGYTF. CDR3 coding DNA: TGCAGTGCTAGCTTTAACTATGGCTACACCTTC.

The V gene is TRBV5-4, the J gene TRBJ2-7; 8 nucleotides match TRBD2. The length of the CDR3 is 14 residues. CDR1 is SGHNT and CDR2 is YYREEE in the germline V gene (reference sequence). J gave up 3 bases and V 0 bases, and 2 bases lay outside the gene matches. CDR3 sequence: CASSLEGLGYEQYF. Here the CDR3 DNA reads TGTGCCAGCAGCTTGGAGGGACTAGGCTACGAGCAGTACTTC.

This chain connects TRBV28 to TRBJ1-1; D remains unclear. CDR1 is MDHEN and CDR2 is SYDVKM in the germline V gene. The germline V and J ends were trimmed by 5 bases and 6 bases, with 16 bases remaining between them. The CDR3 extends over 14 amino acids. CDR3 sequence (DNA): TGTGCCAGCAGTATCGACATCTTTAAGGCTGAAGCTTTCTTT. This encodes CASSIDIFKAEAFF.

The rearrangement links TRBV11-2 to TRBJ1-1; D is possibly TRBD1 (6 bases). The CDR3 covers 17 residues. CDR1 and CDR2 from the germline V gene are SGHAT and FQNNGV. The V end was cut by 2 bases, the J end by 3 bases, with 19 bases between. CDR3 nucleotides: TGTGCCAGCAGCTTAAACAGCCAGGTCGCAGGGGACACTGAAGCTTTCTTT. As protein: CASSLNSQVAGDTEAFF.

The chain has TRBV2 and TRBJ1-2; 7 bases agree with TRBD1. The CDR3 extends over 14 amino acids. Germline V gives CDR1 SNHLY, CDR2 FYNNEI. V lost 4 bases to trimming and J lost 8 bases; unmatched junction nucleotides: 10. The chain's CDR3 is CASSGGPGGRGYTF. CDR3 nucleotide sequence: TGTGCCAGCAGTGGCGGTCCAGGGGGAAGAGGCTACACCTTC.

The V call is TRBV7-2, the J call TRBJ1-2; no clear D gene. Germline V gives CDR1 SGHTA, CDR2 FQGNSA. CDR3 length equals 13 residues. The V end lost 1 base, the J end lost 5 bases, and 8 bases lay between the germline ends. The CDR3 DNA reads TGTGCCAGCAGCTTAGGTGGGAGTTATGGCTACACCTTC. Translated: CASSLGGSYGYTF.

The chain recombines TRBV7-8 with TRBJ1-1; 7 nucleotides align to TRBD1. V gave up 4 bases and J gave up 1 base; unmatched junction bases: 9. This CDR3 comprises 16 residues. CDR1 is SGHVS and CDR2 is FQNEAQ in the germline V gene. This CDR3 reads CASSSLDYRGNTEAFF. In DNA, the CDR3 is TGTGCCAGCAGCTCATTGGATTACAGGGGGAACACTGAAGCTTTCTTT.

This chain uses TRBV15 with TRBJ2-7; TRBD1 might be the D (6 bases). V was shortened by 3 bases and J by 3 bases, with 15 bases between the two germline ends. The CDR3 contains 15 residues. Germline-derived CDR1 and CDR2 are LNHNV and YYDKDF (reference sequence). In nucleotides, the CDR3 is TGTGCCACCAGCAGTTTCGCCGGGACAATCTACGAGCAGTACTTC. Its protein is CATSSFAGTIYEQYF. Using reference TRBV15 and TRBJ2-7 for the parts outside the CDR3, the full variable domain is DAMVIQNPRYQVTQFGKPVTLSCSQTLNHNVMYWYQQKSSQAPKLLFHYYDKDFNNEADTPDNFQSRRPNTSFCFLDIRSPGLGDTAMYLCATSSFAGTIYEQYFGPGTRLTVT.

In DNA form, the CDR3 reads TGCGCCAGCAGCTCTCCGGGGGGAGACACTGAAGCTTTCTTT. Translation gives CASSSPGGDTEAFF. J is TRBJ1-1 and V is TRBV5-1, with a tentative D call TRBD1 (5 bases). Germline CDR1 reads SGHRS; CDR2 reads YFSETQ. The V and J ends lost 3 bases and 3 bases respectively, with 12 bases between them. CDR3 length: 14 amino acids.